The clone carrying this T cell receptor (beta chain) was found many times. An approximately 10 ml volume of fresh peripheral blood provided the PBMCs. Researchers took RNA transcripts and amplified TCR beta CDR3 regions from them. HTBI-primed first-round RT-PCR preceded second-round multiplex PCR. TCRdb ran MiXCR on the multiplex PCR reads and lists one entry per CDR3 protein. The profile shows fewer than 400,000 distinct CDR3 sequences, approximately 16% of them singletons. The germline V gene has CDR1 LGHNA and CDR2 YSLEER. There are 17 residues in the CDR3. V lost 0 bases, J lost 2 bases, and 7 bases stayed unmatched. The data belong to a study of Graves' ophthalmopathy and Graves' hyperthyroidism.

Sequences were obtained from peripheral blood. This clonotype originated in a young woman with Graves' ophthalmopathy. The chain joins TRBV4-3 to TRBJ2-7, with 10 bases lining up with TRBD1. In DNA form, the CDR3 reads TGCGCCAGCAGCCAAGAGCCCCCGGGACAGGGGACCTACGAGCAGTACTTC. Protein sequence: CASSQEPPGQGTYEQYF.